The T cell receptor beta chain described here comes from a study of blood T cell repertoires in COVID-19. Symptom resolution, clearance, or two negative PCRs marked the recovered donors of Cohort 3. V was trimmed by 1 base and J by 4 bases, leaving 10 bases between them. Germline lookup yields CDR1 MNHEY and CDR2 SMNVEV (reference sequence). The CDR3 is 14 residues long. Here immunoSEQ multiplex PCR was the method, and the copy in TCRdb shows in-frame clones only, minus some. The profile shows about 220,000 clones, almost 85% of them singletons. The sequence was obtained from a man aged 35-49 years who had recovered from COVID-19. This chain joins TRBV27 and TRBJ1-2, with a tentative D call TRBD1 (5 bases). Source material: PBMCs or T cells enriched from blood (not recorded which). The CDR3 spells CASSLLGTRYGYTF. For the CDR3, the DNA is TGTGCCAGCAGTTTATTAGGGACTCGCTATGGCTACACCTTC.